The rows below give T cell receptor beta chains drawn from one sample of a study of blood T cell repertoires in COVID-19. Sequencing was performed with immunoSEQ multiplex PCR; in TCRdb, only in-frame clones are kept and a portion is missing. Among around 370,000 clones, more than 70% were seen once, and the ten largest hold about 7.3%. The sequencing input was peripheral blood. The receptors originated from a woman in her 70s with COVID-19, enrolled during active disease. Both conserved end residues are part of each CDR3. Each record gives: D gene, J gene, V gene, clone size, CDR3 protein, CDR3 DNA. A D gene is named only where the DNA matches it firmly. Clone sizes are given selectively: once, few, many, or a class where the clone is expanded.

D: TRBD2
J: TRBJ2-5
V: TRBV7-2
size: .
CDR3: CASSRVAGGLGIETQYF
DNA: TGTGCCAGCAGCCGCGTAGCGGGGGGGCTCGGTATAGAGACCCAGTACTTC

D: .
J: TRBJ1-1
V: TRBV9
size: .
CDR3: CASSPQAGAKTEAFF
DNA: TGTGCCAGCAGCCCACAGGCAGGGGCAAAAACTGAAGCTTTCTTT

D: TRBD2
J: TRBJ2-7
V: TRBV7-2
size: .
CDR3: CASSLGTSGGEQYF
DNA: TGTGCCAGCAGCTTAGGGACTAGCGGGGGCGAGCAGTACTTC

D: TRBD1
J: TRBJ2-5
V: TRBV10-1
size: .
CDR3: CASSDSTGGWETQYF
DNA: TGCGCCAGCAGTGATTCTACAGGGGGCTGGGAGACCCAGTACTTC

D: .
J: TRBJ1-1
V: TRBV19
size: .
CDR3: CASSTSGVLNTEAFF
DNA: TGTGCCAGTAGTACTTCAGGCGTCTTGAACACTGAAGCTTTCTTT

D: .
J: TRBJ2-1
V: TRBV7-2
size: .
CDR3: CASSLAPPFGEQFF
DNA: TGTGCCAGCAGCTTAGCTCCACCCTTCGGGGAGCAGTTCTTC

D: TRBD2
J: TRBJ2-3
V: TRBV5-5
size: .
CDR3: CASSLTSGGAVTDTQYF
DNA: TGTGCCAGCAGCTTGACCAGCGGGGGGGCCGTCACAGATACGCAGTATTTT

D: .
J: TRBJ1-6
V: TRBV29-1
size: .
CDR3: CSVAAGRDSPLHF
DNA: TGCAGCGTTGCCGCAGGGCGTGATTCACCCCTCCACTTT

D: .
J: TRBJ1-5
V: TRBV24-1
size: once
CDR3: CATLPGGSQPQHF
DNA: TGTGCCACACTACCGGGCGGGAGCCAGCCCCAGCATTTT

D: .
J: TRBJ1-5
V: TRBV15
size: .
CDR3: CATSSLLGHSNQPQHF
DNA: TGTGCCACCAGCAGTCTCCTTGGCCATAGCAATCAGCCCCAGCATTTT

D: TRBD1
J: TRBJ1-6
V: TRBV6-5
size: .
CDR3: CASNRRDSNSPLHF
DNA: TGTGCCAGCAATCGTCGGGACAGTAATTCACCCCTCCACTTT

D: TRBD1
J: TRBJ1-5
V: TRBV30
size: .
CDR3: CAWSVEGAGQPQHF
DNA: TGTGCCTGGAGTGTAGAGGGGGCGGGTCAGCCCCAGCATTTT

D: TRBD1
J: TRBJ1-2
V: TRBV27
size: once
CDR3: CASSSRQGSGYTF
DNA: TGTGCCAGCAGTTCCCGACAGGGGAGTGGCTACACCTTC

D: .
J: TRBJ2-5
V: TRBV30
size: .
CDR3: CAWSVWRGETQYF
DNA: TGTGCCTGGAGTGTCTGGCGGGGAGAGACCCAGTACTTC

D: .
J: TRBJ2-6
V: TRBV3-1/TRBV3-2
size: once
CDR3: CASSQVWPFSGANVLTF
DNA: TGTGCCAGCAGCCAAGTTTGGCCGTTCTCTGGGGCCAACGTCCTGACTTTC

D: TRBD1
J: TRBJ2-3
V: TRBV11-2
size: .
CDR3: CASSLADRSTDTQYF
DNA: TGTGCCAGCAGCTTAGCGGACAGGTCCACAGATACGCAGTATTTT

D: .
J: TRBJ2-7
V: TRBV21-1
size: many
CDR3: CASSKVSLAGGREQYF
DNA: TGTGCCAGCAGCAAAGTTAGCTTAGCGGGGGGACGGGAGCAGTACTTC

D: TRBD1
J: TRBJ2-7
V: TRBV18
size: .
CDR3: CASSRDRGREQYF
DNA: TGTGCCAGCTCACGGGACAGGGGGAGAGAGCAGTACTTC

D: .
J: TRBJ2-5
V: TRBV28
size: .
CDR3: CASSHETAPIQETQYF
DNA: TGTGCCAGCAGTCACGAGACAGCGCCGATCCAAGAGACCCAGTACTTC

D: .
J: TRBJ1-2
V: TRBV27
size: .
CDR3: CASSTRQSYGYTF
DNA: TGTGCCAGCAGTACGCGACAGAGCTATGGCTACACCTTC

D: .
J: TRBJ1-1
V: TRBV29-1
size: .
CDR3: CSVVRMTEAFF
DNA: TGCAGCGTTGTCAGGATGACTGAAGCTTTCTTT

D: .
J: TRBJ1-5
V: TRBV19
size: .
CDR3: CASTVWGGQPQHF
DNA: TGTGCCTCGACGGTCTGGGGGGGTCAGCCCCAGCATTTT

D: TRBD2
J: TRBJ2-1
V: TRBV24-1
size: .
CDR3: CATSSASGGAPVSANEQFF
DNA: TGTGCCACCAGTTCCGCTAGCGGGGGGGCTCCTGTATCAGCCAATGAGCAGTTCTTC

D: .
J: TRBJ2-1
V: TRBV19
size: .
CDR3: CASSIRGNEQFF
DNA: TGTGCCAGTAGTATAAGGGGAAATGAGCAGTTCTTC

D: .
J: TRBJ1-5
V: TRBV14
size: .
CDR3: CASSQGHNQPQHF
DNA: TGTGCCAGCAGCCAGGGACACAATCAGCCCCAGCATTTT

D: .
J: TRBJ1-2
V: TRBV6-6
size: .
CDR3: CASSEVRTNYGYTF
DNA: TGTGCCAGCAGTGAGGTACGGACTAACTATGGCTACACCTTC

D: .
J: TRBJ1-6
V: TRBV5-4
size: .
CDR3: CASSPNTQGIDNSPLHF
DNA: TGTGCCAGCAGCCCCAACACACAGGGTATCGATAATTCACCCCTCCACTTT

D: TRBD2
J: TRBJ2-3
V: TRBV28
size: .
CDR3: CASLAGGDTQYF
DNA: TGTGCCAGCTTGGCGGGGGGGGATACGCAGTATTTT

D: TRBD2
J: TRBJ2-7
V: TRBV10-3
size: .
CDR3: CAISTGTSVEQYF
DNA: TGTGCCATCAGTACCGGGACTAGCGTCGAGCAGTACTTC

D: TRBD1
J: TRBJ2-1
V: TRBV7-9
size: .
CDR3: CASSLAGQGGNNEQFF
DNA: TGTGCCAGCAGCTTAGCCGGACAGGGCGGCAACAATGAGCAGTTCTTC

D: .
J: TRBJ1-1
V: TRBV28
size: .
CDR3: CASSLSGEGMNTEAFF
DNA: TGTGCCAGCAGTTTGTCCGGGGAAGGGATGAACACTGAAGCTTTCTTT

D: TRBD1
J: TRBJ2-1
V: TRBV7-6
size: .
CDR3: CASSPLGQGAYNEQFF
DNA: TGTGCCAGCAGCCCACTGGGACAGGGGGCCTACAATGAGCAGTTCTTC

D: TRBD2
J: TRBJ2-3
V: TRBV7-9
size: .
CDR3: CASSFGGGTDTQYF
DNA: TGTGCCAGCAGCTTTGGGGGGGGCACAGATACGCAGTATTTT

D: TRBD1
J: TRBJ2-1
V: TRBV28
size: .
CDR3: CASRGQGEFF
DNA: TGTGCCAGCAGGGGACAGGGAGAGTTCTTC

D: TRBD2
J: TRBJ2-1
V: TRBV18
size: .
CDR3: CASTPAAGHNEQFF
DNA: TGTGCCAGCACCCCCGCAGCGGGGCACAATGAGCAGTTCTTC

D: .
J: TRBJ1-4
V: TRBV6-6
size: once
CDR3: CASSSTREGEKLFF
DNA: TGTGCCAGCAGTTCCACCCGGGAGGGTGAAAAACTGTTTTTT

D: .
J: TRBJ1-3
V: TRBV9
size: .
CDR3: CASSVWQQDTIYF
DNA: TGTGCCAGCAGCGTATGGCAGCAGGACACCATATATTTT

D: TRBD1
J: TRBJ1-6
V: TRBV5-6
size: many
CDR3: CASSLMDRGDSPLHF
DNA: TGTGCCAGCAGCTTGATGGACAGGGGAGATTCACCCCTCCACTTT

D: .
J: TRBJ1-2
V: TRBV12-5
size: .
CDR3: CASGKDSYGYTF
DNA: TGTGCTAGTGGTAAGGACAGCTATGGCTACACCTTC

D: .
J: TRBJ1-6
V: TRBV28
size: .
CDR3: CASSLTADYNSPLHF
DNA: TGTGCCAGCAGTCTGACAGCCGACTATAATTCACCCCTCCACTTT

D: TRBD1
J: TRBJ2-7
V: TRBV18
size: .
CDR3: CASSLGQGGLYEQYF
DNA: TGTGCCAGCTCTCTTGGACAGGGGGGACTCTACGAGCAGTACTTC

D: .
J: TRBJ1-4
V: TRBV27
size: .
CDR3: CASSPRDRNTTNEKLFF
DNA: TGTGCCAGCAGTCCCCGTGACAGAAATACAACTAATGAAAAACTGTTTTTT

D: .
J: TRBJ1-1
V: TRBV6-2/TRBV6-3
size: .
CDR3: CASSYSSSSSSFETEAFF
DNA: TGTGCCAGCAGTTACTCGAGTTCTTCCTCATCCTTTGAGACTGAAGCTTTCTTT

D: TRBD1
J: TRBJ1-1
V: TRBV29-1
size: .
CDR3: CSALDRLRTEAFF
DNA: TGCAGCGCATTGGACAGGTTAAGGACTGAAGCTTTCTTT

D: .
J: TRBJ2-5
V: TRBV2
size: .
CDR3: CASSYRTQETQYF
DNA: TGTGCCAGCAGCTACAGAACCCAAGAGACCCAGTACTTC

D: .
J: TRBJ1-1
V: TRBV9
size: .
CDR3: CASSVLGRGNTEAFF
DNA: TGTGCCAGCAGCGTATTAGGCAGGGGGAACACTGAAGCTTTCTTT

D: .
J: TRBJ2-2
V: TRBV24-1
size: .
CDR3: CATSDFWPGELFF
DNA: TGTGCCACCAGTGATTTCTGGCCCGGGGAGCTGTTTTTT

D: TRBD2
J: TRBJ2-1
V: TRBV27
size: once
CDR3: CASSSRLAGSNEQFF
DNA: TGTGCCAGCAGTTCCCGACTAGCGGGATCCAATGAGCAGTTCTTC

D: .
J: TRBJ1-1
V: TRBV12-3/TRBV12-4
size: .
CDR3: CASFDSWNTEAFF
DNA: TGTGCCAGTTTCGACAGCTGGAACACTGAAGCTTTCTTT

D: .
J: TRBJ1-3
V: TRBV27
size: .
CDR3: CASSFMASGNTIYF
DNA: TGTGCCAGCAGTTTCATGGCCTCTGGAAACACCATATATTTT

D: .
J: TRBJ1-1
V: TRBV7-2
size: .
CDR3: CASSLGGAPEAFF
DNA: TGTGCCAGCAGCCTGGGGGGGGCGCCGGAAGCTTTCTTT